Shown below are 5 T cell receptor beta chains from a single sample sequenced in a study of PD-1 blockade in classical Hodgkin lymphoma (dated by TCRdb to 2020 to 2021). The library was produced with the immunoSEQ multiplex PCR assay. TCRdb obtained this table from immuneACCESS and retained in-frame rearrangements with V and J assigned. These tables miss some clones; where compared with another copy, unresolved V genes account for less than half of the shortfall, and the remainder is unexplained. The sample table shows 21,000 or so clones, and around nine tenths are seen once. Of the sample, roughly 7.4% falls within the top ten clones. Reading the label with the study, this specimen's time point is: newly diagnosed, previously untreated cHL patient sample. A Miltenyi CD8+ T cell isolation kit was used for magnetic negative selection to purify CD8+ T cells from thawed PBMCs. Sequenced: CD8+ T cells from blood. The receptors come from a human donor with classical Hodgkin lymphoma.

The gene calls are TRBV27 and TRBJ1-6; D uncertain. Trimming pared 6 bases from V and 4 bases from J, leaving 16 bases between. Germline lookup yields CDR1 MNHEY and CDR2 SMNVEV (reference sequence). This CDR3 region has 16 residues. Here the CDR3 reads CASRATRGDYNSPLHF. DNA of the CDR3: TGTGCCAGCAGGGCAACCCGCGGGGATTATAATTCACCCCTCCACTTT.

This clone was detected only once. The J gene is TRBJ1-3, the V gene TRBV29-1; D unresolved. This CDR3 contains 13 residues. Per germline, CDR1 SQVTM and CDR2 ANQGSEA. V was trimmed by 0 bases and J by 7 bases, leaving 10 bases between them. The CDR3 sequence is CSVEDQFGNTIYF. The CDR3 bases are TGCAGCGTTGAAGATCAGTTCGGGAACACCATATATTTT.

This chain uses TRBV4-1 with TRBJ1-1, with D maybe TRBD1 (5 bases). The CDR3 is 13 amino acids. Germline V gene lookup returns CDR1 MGHRA and CDR2 YSYEKL. The V end was cut by 0 bases, the J end by 10 bases, with 12 bases between. The CDR3 DNA is TGCGCCAGCAGCCAAGAGGGCCCCCAGGGAGCTTTCTTT. Translating it yields CASSQEGPQGAFF.

The V and J genes are TRBV7-3 and TRBJ2-1, with D perhaps TRBD1 or TRBD2 (5 bases each). The germline gives CDR1 SGHTA, CDR2 FQGTGA. V lost 3 bases and J lost 4, with 10 bases in between. The length of the CDR3 is 14 residues. The CDR3 DNA sequence: TGTGCCAGCAGCTTGGGGACGGGGTACAATGAGCAGTTCTTC. This gives the protein CASSLGTGYNEQFF.

This clone was observed a single time. The chain carries TRBV18 and TRBJ2-3, with D unresolved. Trimming pared 8 bases from V and 2 bases from J, leaving 14 bases between. The germline gives CDR1 KGHSH, CDR2 LQKENI. This CDR3 spans 14 amino acids. The CDR3 DNA reads TGTGCCAGCGGAAGACATCTTACCACAGATACGCAGTATTTT. Translation: CASGRHLTTDTQYF.